The present entry profiles one T cell receptor (beta chain) with its context. Its antigen is not known. These data belong to a study of T cell responses to AZD1222 COVID-19 vaccine. General study findings and limits: Females made up more of the donors, who were largely white British, and clonal diversity may have come out too low. Researchers report vaccine-associated CD4 TCRs spanning spike, with dominance at 160-218 and 743-854. Without day 14 samples, only post-peak T cell repertoires were studied.

Looked up from germline, CDR1 is MRHNA and CDR2 is SNTAGT. V lost 2 bases to trimming and J lost 1 base; unmatched junction nucleotides: 0. CDR3 size: 15 residues. Repertoires were generated with immunoSEQ multiplex PCR, while TCRdb's copy carries only in-frame clones and drops some. This sample has about 110,000 clones, with about nine tenths found just once. The gene calls are TRBV6-4 and TRBJ2-2, with 8 positions matching TRBD2. The sample in question was peripheral blood, obtained on day 0 of AZD1222 vaccination. This TCR came from an adult in good health. Here the CDR3 DNA reads TGTGCCAGCAGTGACAGCGGGGGGAACACCGGGGAGCTGTTTTTT. Amino acid sequence: CASSDSGGNTGELFF.